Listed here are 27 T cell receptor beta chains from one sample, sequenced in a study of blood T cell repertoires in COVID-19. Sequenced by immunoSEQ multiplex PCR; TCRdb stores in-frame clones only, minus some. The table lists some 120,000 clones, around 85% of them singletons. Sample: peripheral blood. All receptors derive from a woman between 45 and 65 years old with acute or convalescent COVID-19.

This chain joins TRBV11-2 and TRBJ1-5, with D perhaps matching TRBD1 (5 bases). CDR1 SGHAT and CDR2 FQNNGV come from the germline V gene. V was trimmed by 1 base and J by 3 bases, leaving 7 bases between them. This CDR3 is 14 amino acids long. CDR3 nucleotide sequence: TGTGCCAGCAGCTTAGTGGGGCTCAATCAGCCCCAGCATTTT. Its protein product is CASSLVGLNQPQHF.

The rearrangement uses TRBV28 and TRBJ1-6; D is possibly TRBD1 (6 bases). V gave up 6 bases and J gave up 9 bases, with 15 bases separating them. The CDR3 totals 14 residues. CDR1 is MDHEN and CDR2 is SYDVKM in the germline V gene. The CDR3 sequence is CASSLQGESSPLHF. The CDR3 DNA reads TGTGCCAGCAGCCTACAGGGAGAGTCTTCACCCCTCCACTTT.

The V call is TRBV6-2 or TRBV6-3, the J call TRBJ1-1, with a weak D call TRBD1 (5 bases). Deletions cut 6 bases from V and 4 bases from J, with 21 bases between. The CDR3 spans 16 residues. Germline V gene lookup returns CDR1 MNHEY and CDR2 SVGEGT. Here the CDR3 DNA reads TGTGCCAGCAGCCCTCGGGGGGGTGGTGGGAGCACTGAAGCTTTCTTT. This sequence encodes CASSPRGGGGSTEAFF.

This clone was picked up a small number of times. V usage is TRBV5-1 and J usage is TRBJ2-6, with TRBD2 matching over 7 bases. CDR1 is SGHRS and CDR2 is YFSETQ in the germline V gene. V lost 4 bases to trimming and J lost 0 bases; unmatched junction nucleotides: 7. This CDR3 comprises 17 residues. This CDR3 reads CASSPMGGSSGANVLTF. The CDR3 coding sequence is TGCGCCAGCAGCCCGATGGGAGGGAGCTCTGGGGCCAACGTCCTGACTTTC. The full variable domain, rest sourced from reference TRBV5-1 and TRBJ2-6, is KAGVTQTPRYLIKTRGQQVTLSCSPISGHRSVSWYQQTPGQGLQFLFEYFSETQRNKGNFPGRFSGRQFSNSRSEMNVSTLELGDSALYLCASSPMGGSSGANVLTFGAGSRLTVL.

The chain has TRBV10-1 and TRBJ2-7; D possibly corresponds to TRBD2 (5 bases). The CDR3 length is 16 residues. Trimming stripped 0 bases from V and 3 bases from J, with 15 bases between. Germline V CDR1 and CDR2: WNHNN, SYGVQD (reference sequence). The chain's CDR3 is CASSESGNPLYYEQYF. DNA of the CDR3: TGCGCCAGCAGTGAGTCCGGGAACCCGCTTTACTACGAGCAGTACTTC.

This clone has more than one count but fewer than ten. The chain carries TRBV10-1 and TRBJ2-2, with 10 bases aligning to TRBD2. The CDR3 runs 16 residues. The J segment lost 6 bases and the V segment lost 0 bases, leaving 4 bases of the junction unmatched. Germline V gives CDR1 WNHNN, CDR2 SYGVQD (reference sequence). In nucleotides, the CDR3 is TGCGCCAGCAGTGAGTCGTTACTAGCGGGGCCCGGGGAGCTGTTTTTT. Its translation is CASSESLLAGPGELFF.

The CDR3 nucleotides read TGTGCCAGCAGCGTAGGTGGACAGGGGGCCTCTGAAGCTTTCTTT. Its translation is CASSVGGQGASEAFF. The rearrangement joins TRBV9 to TRBJ1-1; 11 nucleotides align to TRBD1. Germline V gene lookup returns CDR1 SGDLS and CDR2 YYNGEE. This CDR3 contains 15 residues. V lost 0 bases, J lost 6 bases, and 4 bases stayed unmatched.

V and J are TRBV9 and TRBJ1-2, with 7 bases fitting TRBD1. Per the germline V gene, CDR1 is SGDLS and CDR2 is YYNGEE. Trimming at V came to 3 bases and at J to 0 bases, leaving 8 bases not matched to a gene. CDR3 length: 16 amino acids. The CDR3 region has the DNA TGTGCCAGCAGCGGCGGGACAGCTACTTCTAACTATGGCTACACCTTC. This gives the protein CASSGGTATSNYGYTF.

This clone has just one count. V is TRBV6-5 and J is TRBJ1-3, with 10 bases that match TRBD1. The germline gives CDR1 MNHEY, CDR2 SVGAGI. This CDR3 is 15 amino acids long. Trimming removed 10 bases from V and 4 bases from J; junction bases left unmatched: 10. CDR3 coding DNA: TGTGCCACCCTGGGGGGACAGGGGAGAGGAAACACCATATATTTT. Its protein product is CATLGGQGRGNTIYF.

CDR3 nucleotide sequence: TGTGCCAGCAGCCGACTTACAGGCTCTGGGGCCAACGTCCTGACTTTC. Translating it yields CASSRLTGSGANVLTF. The gene calls are TRBV5-6 and TRBJ2-6; possibly TRBD1 for D (5 bases). Trimming removed 4 bases from V and 0 bases from J, with 11 bases in between. Germline V gives CDR1 SGHDT, CDR2 YYEEEE. The CDR3 extends over 16 amino acids.

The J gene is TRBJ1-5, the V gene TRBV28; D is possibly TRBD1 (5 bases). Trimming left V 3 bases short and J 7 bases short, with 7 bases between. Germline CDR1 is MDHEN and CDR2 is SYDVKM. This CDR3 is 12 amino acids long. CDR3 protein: CASSLGLQPQHF. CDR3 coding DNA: TGTGCCAGCAGTTTGGGACTCCAGCCCCAGCATTTT.

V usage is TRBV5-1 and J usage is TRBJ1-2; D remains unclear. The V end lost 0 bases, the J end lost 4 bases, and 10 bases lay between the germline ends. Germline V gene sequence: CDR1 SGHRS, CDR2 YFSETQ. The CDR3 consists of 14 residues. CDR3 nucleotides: TGCGCCAGCAGCTTGGCCACCCGGTCCTATGGCTACACCTTC. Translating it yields CASSLATRSYGYTF.

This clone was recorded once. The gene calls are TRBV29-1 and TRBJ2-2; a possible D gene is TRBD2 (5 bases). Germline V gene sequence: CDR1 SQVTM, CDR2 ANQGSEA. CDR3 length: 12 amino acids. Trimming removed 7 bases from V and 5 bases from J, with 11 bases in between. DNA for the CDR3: TGCAGCGCCAGGACTCGGACCGGGGAGCTGTTTTTT. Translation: CSARTRTGELFF.

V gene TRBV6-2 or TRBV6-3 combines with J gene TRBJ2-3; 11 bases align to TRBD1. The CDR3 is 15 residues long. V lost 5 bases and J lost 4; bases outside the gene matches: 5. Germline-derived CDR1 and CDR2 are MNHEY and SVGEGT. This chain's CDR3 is CASSPGQGVSDTQYF. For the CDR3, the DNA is TGTGCCAGCAGTCCGGGACAGGGGGTTTCAGATACGCAGTATTTT.

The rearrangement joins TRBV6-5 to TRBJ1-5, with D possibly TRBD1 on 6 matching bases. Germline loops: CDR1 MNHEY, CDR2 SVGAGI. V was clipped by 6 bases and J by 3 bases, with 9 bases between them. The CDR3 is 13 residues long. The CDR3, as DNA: TGTGCCAGCAGACAGGGCCTCAATCAGCCCCAGCATTTT. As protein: CASRQGLNQPQHF.

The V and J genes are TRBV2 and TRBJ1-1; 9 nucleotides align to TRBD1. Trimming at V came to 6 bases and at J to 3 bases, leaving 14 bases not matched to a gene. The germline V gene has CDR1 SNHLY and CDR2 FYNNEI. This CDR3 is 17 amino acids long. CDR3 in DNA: TGTGCCAGCAGACCTCCCGGGACAGGGAGAGGGGACACTGAAGCTTTCTTT. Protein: CASRPPGTGRGDTEAFF.

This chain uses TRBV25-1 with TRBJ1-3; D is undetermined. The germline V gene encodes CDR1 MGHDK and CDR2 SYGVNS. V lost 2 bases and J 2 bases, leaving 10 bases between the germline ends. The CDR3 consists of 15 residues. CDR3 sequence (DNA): TGTGCCAGCAGTGAAGTGGCAGAAGCTGGAAACACCATATATTTT. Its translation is CASSEVAEAGNTIYF.

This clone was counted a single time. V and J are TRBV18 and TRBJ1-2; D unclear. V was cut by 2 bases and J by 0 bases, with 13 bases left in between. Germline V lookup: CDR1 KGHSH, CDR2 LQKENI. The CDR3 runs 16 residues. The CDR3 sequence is CASSPFNGDSNYGYTF. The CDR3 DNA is TGTGCCAGCTCACCATTCAACGGGGATTCTAACTATGGCTACACCTTC.

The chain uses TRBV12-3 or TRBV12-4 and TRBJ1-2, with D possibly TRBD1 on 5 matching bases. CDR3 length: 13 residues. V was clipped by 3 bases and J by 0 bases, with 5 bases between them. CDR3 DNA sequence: TGTGCCAGCAGTTTGACAGCTAACTATGGCTACACCTTC. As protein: CASSLTANYGYTF.

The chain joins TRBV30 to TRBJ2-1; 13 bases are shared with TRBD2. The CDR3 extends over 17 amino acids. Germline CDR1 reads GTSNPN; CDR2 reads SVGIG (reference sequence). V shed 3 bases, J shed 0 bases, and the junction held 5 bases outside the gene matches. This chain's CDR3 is CAWSGLAGVNSYNEQFF. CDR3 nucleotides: TGTGCCTGGAGCGGACTAGCGGGGGTCAACTCCTACAATGAGCAGTTCTTC.

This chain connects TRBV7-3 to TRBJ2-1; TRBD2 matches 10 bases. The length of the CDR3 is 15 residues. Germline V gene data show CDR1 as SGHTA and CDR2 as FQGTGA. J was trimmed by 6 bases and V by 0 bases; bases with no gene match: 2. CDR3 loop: CASSLTSGGFNEQFF. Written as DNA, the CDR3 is TGTGCCAGCAGCTTAACTAGCGGGGGGTTCAATGAGCAGTTCTTC.

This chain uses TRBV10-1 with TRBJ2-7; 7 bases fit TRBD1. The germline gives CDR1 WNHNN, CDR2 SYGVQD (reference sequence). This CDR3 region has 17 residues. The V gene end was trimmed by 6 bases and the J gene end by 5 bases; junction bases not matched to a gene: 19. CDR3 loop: CASRNSSPGQLFHEQYF. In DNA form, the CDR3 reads TGCGCCAGCAGGAACTCCAGCCCGGGACAGCTTTTCCACGAGCAGTACTTC.

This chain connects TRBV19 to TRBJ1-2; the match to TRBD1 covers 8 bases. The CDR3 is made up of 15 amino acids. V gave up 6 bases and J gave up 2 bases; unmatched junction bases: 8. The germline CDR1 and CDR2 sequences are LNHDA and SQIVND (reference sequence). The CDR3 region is CASSTGTGTNYGYTF. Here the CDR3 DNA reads TGTGCCAGTAGCACGGGGACAGGAACAAACTATGGCTACACCTTC.

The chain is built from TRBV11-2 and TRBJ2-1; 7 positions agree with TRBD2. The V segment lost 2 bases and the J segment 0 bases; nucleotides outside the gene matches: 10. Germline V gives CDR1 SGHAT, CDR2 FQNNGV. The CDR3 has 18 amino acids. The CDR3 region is CASSLTLLSGNSYNEQFF. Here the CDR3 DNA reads TGTGCCAGCAGCTTAACCCTCTTGAGCGGGAACTCCTACAATGAGCAGTTCTTC.

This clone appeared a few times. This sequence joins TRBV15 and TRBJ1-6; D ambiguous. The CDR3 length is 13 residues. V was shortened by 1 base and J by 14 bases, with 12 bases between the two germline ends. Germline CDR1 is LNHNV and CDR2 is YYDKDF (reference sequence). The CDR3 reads CATSRGPRESLHF. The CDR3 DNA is TGTGCCACCAGCAGAGGCCCCCGCGAGTCCCTCCACTTT.

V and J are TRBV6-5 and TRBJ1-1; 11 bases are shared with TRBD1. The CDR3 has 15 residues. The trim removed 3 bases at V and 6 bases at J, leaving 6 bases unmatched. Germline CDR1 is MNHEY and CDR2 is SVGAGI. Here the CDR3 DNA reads TGTGCCAGCAGTTATGGGACAGGGGGGGTCTCTGAAGCTTTCTTT. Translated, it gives CASSYGTGGVSEAFF.

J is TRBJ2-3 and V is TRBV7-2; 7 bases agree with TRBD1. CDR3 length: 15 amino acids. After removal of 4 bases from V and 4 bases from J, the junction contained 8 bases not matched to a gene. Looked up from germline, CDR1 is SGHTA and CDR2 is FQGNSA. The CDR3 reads CASSSGLQGADTQYF. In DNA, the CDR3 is TGTGCCAGCAGCTCCGGACTTCAGGGGGCAGATACGCAGTATTTT.